This TCR beta chain was sequenced in a study of blood T cell repertoires in COVID-19. Overall study context: The study drew acute and convalescent COVID-19 samples from the United States, Italy and Spain. T cells, B-cell-depleted T cells, or PBMCs supplied cDNA or gDNA.

Authors' processing steps: The authors estimated nucleated cell counts from reference gene primer amplification. Clones were sequenced by immunoSEQ multiplex PCR, and TCRdb holds only the in-frame ones, with some missing. Clonal size and the V and J genes are those of that table, whereas D and trimming came from the DNA. The data show about 240,000 clones, with about 85% seen just once and roughly 1.9% held by the top ten. The TCR sequence derives from a man aged 25-45 years who had recovered from COVID-19. The specimen sequenced was peripheral blood.

The CDR3 DNA is TGTGCCACCGAGAGTAATTATGAGCAGTTCTTC. It encodes CATESNYEQFF. The gene calls are TRBV27 and TRBJ2-1, with no clear D. The germline V gene has CDR1 MNHEY and CDR2 SMNVEV (reference sequence). V gave up 10 bases and J gave up 8 bases, with 12 bases separating them. The CDR3 spans 11 residues.